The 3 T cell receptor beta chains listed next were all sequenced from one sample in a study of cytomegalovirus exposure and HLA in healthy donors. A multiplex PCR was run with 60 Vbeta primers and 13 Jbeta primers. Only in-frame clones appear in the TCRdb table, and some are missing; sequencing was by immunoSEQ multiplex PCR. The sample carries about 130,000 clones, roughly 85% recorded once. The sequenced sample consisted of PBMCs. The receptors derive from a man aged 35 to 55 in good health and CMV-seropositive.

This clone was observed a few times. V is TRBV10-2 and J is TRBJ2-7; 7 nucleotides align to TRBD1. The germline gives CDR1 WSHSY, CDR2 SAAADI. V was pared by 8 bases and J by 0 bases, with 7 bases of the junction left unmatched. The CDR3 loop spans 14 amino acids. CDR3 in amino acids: CASRGQTSSYEQYF. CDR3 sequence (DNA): TGCGCCAGCCGGGGACAGACGAGCTCCTACGAGCAGTACTTC.

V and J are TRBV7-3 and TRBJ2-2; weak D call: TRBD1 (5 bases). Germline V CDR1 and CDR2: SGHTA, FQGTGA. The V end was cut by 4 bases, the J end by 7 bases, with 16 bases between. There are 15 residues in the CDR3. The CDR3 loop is CASSSRTRSGGELFF. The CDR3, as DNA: TGTGCCAGCAGCTCCCGGACACGGAGTGGCGGGGAGCTGTTTTTT.

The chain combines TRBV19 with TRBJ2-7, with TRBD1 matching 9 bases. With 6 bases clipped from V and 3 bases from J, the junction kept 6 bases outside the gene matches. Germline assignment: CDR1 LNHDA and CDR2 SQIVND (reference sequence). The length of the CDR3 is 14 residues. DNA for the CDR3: TGTGCCAGTAGCTACAGGGGGCCTTACTACGAGCAGTACTTC. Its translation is CASSYRGPYYEQYF.